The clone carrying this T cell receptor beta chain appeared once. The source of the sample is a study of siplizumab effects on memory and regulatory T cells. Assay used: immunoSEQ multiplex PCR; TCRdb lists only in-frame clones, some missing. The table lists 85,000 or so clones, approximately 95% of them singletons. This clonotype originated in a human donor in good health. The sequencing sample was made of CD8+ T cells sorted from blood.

The CDR3 nucleotides read TGTGCCAGCAGCCCTCTAGGGACAGCCCTTGGGGACGAGCAGTACTTC. Protein: CASSPLGTALGDEQYF. This rearrangement joins TRBV7-9 to TRBJ2-7; 7 bases are a match to TRBD1. The CDR3 length is 16 residues. Unmatched junction bases numbered 15, after V lost 5 bases and J lost 5 bases. CDR1 is SEHNR and CDR2 is FQNEAQ in the germline V gene (reference sequence).